Included here is one T cell receptor beta chain sequence, with context. Its antigen is unknown. This specimen belongs to a study of T cell repertoires in ileal Crohn's disease. Study overall: All patients had surgery for stricturing (approximately 60%) or penetrating (about 40%) disease.

CDR1 GTSNPN and CDR2 SVGIG come from the germline V gene (reference sequence). This CDR3 is built from 11 residues. V lost 2 bases to trimming and J lost 8 bases, with 9 bases between them. Produced via immunoSEQ multiplex PCR; TCRdb's table is partial and in-frame only. This sample has approximately 3,800 clones, with about 80% found just once. Study-wide results and limits: All patients with clonality above 26.8% had endoscopic recurrence. Mucosal expansions were suggested to be mainly CD8 T cells.

The TCR comes from an adult with Crohn's disease. Sequencing was carried out using ileal tissue. The chain joins TRBV30 to TRBJ1-2, with no clear D. CDR3 nucleotides: TGTGCCTGGAGTCTACTTGCGGGCTACACCTTC. Its protein product is CAWSLLAGYTF.